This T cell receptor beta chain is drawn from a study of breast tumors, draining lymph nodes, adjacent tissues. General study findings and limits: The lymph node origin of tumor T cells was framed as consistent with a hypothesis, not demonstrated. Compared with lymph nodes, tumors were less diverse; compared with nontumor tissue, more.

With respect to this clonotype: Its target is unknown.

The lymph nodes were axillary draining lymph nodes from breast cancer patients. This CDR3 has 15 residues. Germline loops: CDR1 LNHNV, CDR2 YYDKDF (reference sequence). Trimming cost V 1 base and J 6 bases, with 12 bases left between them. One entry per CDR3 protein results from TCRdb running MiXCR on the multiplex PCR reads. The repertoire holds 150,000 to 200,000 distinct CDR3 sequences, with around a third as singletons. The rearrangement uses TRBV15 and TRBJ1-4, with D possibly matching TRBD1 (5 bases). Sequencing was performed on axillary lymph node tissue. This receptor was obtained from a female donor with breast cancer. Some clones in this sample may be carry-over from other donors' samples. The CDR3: CATSRVVGVDEKLFF. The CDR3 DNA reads TGTGCCACCAGCAGAGTGGTGGGGGTGGATGAAAAACTGTTTTTT. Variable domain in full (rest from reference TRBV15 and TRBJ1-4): DAMVIQNPRYQVTQFGKPVTLSCSQTLNHNVMYWYQQKSSQAPKLLFHYYDKDFNNEADTPDNFQSRRPNTSFCFLDIRSPGLGDTAMYLCATSRVVGVDEKLFFGSGTQLSVL.